This TCR beta chain was profiled in a study of early T cells in non-severe SARS-CoV-2 infection. At least ten counts were recorded for this clonotype. The TCR library protocol was used to attach unique molecular identifiers. These identifiers were attached to individual cDNA molecules. A single record per CDR3 protein comes from TCRdb applying MiXCR to the 5' RACE reads. The sample consists of approximately 100,000 distinct CDR3 sequences, roughly 17% of them appearing once. Germline values: CDR1 SGHRS, CDR2 YFSETQ. The CDR3 spans 19 residues. The ends lost 0 bases at V and 2 bases at J; junction bases unmatched: 14.

The chain uses TRBV5-1 and TRBJ2-7; TRBD1 agrees at 10 bases. Sequencing was done on a sample of whole blood. The sequence came from an adult who was a healthcare worker with PCR-confirmed SARS-CoV-2 infection or an uninfected control (not recorded which). As DNA, the CDR3 is TGCGCCAGCAGCTTGGAAGGGACAGGGGTTCTATTCTTAACCTACGAGCAGTACTTC. This sequence encodes CASSLEGTGVLFLTYEQYF.